This entry lists 10 T cell receptor beta chains sequenced from one sample in a study of T cell responses to AZD1222 COVID-19 vaccine. The method was immunoSEQ multiplex PCR; TCRdb's version includes in-frame clones alone and lacks a portion of them. The sample has about 160,000 clones, about 91% seen once. This sample comprised peripheral blood, obtained 28 days after the second AZD1222 dose. Receptors were obtained from an adult who received the AZD1222 COVID-19 vaccine.

The V gene is TRBV24-1, the J gene TRBJ2-1; no reliable D call. This CDR3 has 17 amino acids. The V end was cut by 2 bases, the J end by 0 bases, with 13 bases between. Germline V gene data show CDR1 as KGHDR and CDR2 as SFDVKD. The CDR3 DNA reads as TGTGCCACCAGTGATTCATCAGGCGTTAGCTCCTACAATGAGCAGTTCTTC. This gives the protein CATSDSSGVSSYNEQFF.

The rearrangement links TRBV10-3 to TRBJ1-1, with 7 bases matching TRBD1. Germline loops: CDR1 ENHRY, CDR2 SYGVKD. This CDR3 has 12 amino acids. The J segment lost 8 bases and the V segment lost 4 bases, leaving 4 bases of the junction unmatched. The CDR3 spells CAISGGTEEAFF. As DNA, the CDR3 is TGTGCCATCAGTGGTGGGACAGAAGAAGCTTTCTTT.

This chain uses TRBV6-6 with TRBJ2-1; D gene ambiguous. The V gene lost 6 bases and the J gene lost 8 bases, with 14 bases spanning the gap. This CDR3 contains 13 residues. Germline assignment: CDR1 MNHNY and CDR2 SVGAGI (reference sequence). This CDR3 is CASSRLVADEQFF. CDR3 in DNA: TGTGCCAGCAGCCGGTTAGTTGCGGATGAGCAGTTCTTC.

This chain's CDR3 is CASSRRDPGNTIYF. Written as DNA, the CDR3 is TGTGCCAGCAGCCGAAGGGACCCTGGAAACACCATATATTTT. The J gene is TRBJ1-3, the V gene TRBV5-6; tentatively, D is TRBD1 (5 bases). V lost 4 bases and J lost 2, with 10 bases in between. The CDR3 sequence is 14 residues long. Germline CDR1 and CDR2: SGHDT and YYEEEE.

This chain joins TRBV4-2 and TRBJ1-4; tentatively, D is TRBD1 (5 bases). Trimming removed 0 bases from V and 7 bases from J, with 18 bases in between. Germline values: CDR1 LGHNA, CDR2 YNFKEQ. The CDR3 runs to 17 residues. CDR3 sequence (DNA): TGTGCCAGCAGCCAAGATATAGTCAGGGATCCGGGTGAAAAACTGTTTTTT. Translating gives CASSQDIVRDPGEKLFF.

This sequence joins TRBV19 and TRBJ1-4; 9 bases align to TRBD1. In germline, CDR1 is LNHDA, CDR2 SQIVND (reference sequence). The CDR3 is 15 amino acids. Germline trimming cut 3 bases from V and 7 bases from J; bases unmatched to any gene: 6. CDR3 residues: CASSMGQGGSEKLFF. The CDR3 DNA reads TGTGCCAGTAGTATGGGACAGGGTGGGAGTGAAAAACTGTTTTTT.

This chain uses TRBV4-1 with TRBJ2-1; TRBD2 matches at 7 bases. CDR3 length equals 14 residues. The ends lost 4 bases at V and 7 bases at J; junction bases unmatched: 7. Germline V lookup: CDR1 MGHRA, CDR2 YSYEKL. This CDR3 reads CASSPYLAVNEQFF. In DNA, the CDR3 is TGCGCCAGCAGCCCCTACCTAGCGGTAAATGAGCAGTTCTTC.

This clone appeared once. V is TRBV5-8 and J is TRBJ2-2, with 8 bases aligning to TRBD1. The CDR3 consists of 18 residues. The V segment lost 7 bases and the J segment 6 bases; nucleotides outside the gene matches: 20. The germline V gene encodes CDR1 SGHTS and CDR2 YDEGEE. The CDR3 is CASPPWGQVVIDPGELFF. CDR3 DNA: TGTGCCAGCCCCCCCTGGGGACAGGTTGTGATCGACCCCGGGGAGCTGTTTTTT.

A single count supports this clone. The chain joins TRBV27 to TRBJ2-2; D possibly corresponds to TRBD2 (5 bases). V lost 3 bases and J lost 4, with 12 bases in between. Germline V gene data show CDR1 as MNHEY and CDR2 as SMNVEV (reference sequence). The CDR3 covers 15 residues. CDR3: CASSLFRDGTGELFF. The CDR3, as DNA: TGTGCCAGCAGTTTGTTTCGGGATGGCACCGGGGAGCTGTTTTTT.

This rearrangement joins TRBV19 to TRBJ2-1; TRBD2 might be the D (6 bases). V dropped 1 base and J dropped 0 bases, with 13 bases sitting between them. There are 17 residues in the CDR3. Germline V gene sequence: CDR1 LNHDA, CDR2 SQIVND (reference sequence). The CDR3 protein is CASSIGRDSSSYNEQFF. Written as DNA, the CDR3 is TGTGCCAGTAGTATAGGGCGGGACTCGAGCTCCTACAATGAGCAGTTCTTC.